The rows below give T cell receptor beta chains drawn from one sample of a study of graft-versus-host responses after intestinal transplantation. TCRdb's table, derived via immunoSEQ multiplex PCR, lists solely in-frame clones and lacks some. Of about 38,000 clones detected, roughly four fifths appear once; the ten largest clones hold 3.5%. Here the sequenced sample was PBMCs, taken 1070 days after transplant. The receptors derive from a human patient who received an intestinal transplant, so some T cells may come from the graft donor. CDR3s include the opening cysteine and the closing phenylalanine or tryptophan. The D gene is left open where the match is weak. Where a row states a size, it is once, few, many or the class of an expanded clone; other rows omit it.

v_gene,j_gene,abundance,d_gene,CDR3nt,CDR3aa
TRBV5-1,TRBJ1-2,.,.,TGCGCCAGCAGCAATGGGACCGTTAACTATGGCTACACCTTC,CASSNGTVNYGYTF
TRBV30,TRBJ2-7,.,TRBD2,TGTGCCTCCCTAGCGGGGGGTTCCTACGAGCAGTACTTC,CASLAGGSYEQYF
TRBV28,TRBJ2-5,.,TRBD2,TGTGCCAGCAGAGGGACTAGCGGAGAGACCCAGTACTTC,CASRGTSGETQYF
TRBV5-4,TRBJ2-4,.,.,TGTGCCAGCAGTTTTGACAGCGAAGCCAAAAACATTCAGTACTTC,CASSFDSEAKNIQYF
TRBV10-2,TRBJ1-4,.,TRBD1,TGCGCCAACCAGCTGATGAGGGGGCCCTGGATAGATGAAAAACTGTTTTTT,CANQLMRGPWIDEKLFF
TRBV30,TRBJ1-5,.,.,TGTGCCTGGAGTGTACCGCAGGGATTGACTCAGCCCCAGCATTTT,CAWSVPQGLTQPQHF
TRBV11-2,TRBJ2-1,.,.,TGTGCCAGCAGCTTAGAGACCCTAGCGTTTAAGCAGTTCTTC,CASSLETLAFKQFF
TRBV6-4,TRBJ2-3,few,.,TGTGCCAGCAGCGAATTTTTGGGCGGGAGCACAGATACGCAGTATTTT,CASSEFLGGSTDTQYF
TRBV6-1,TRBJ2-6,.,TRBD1,TGTGCCAGCAGTGCGCTACAGGGGGCCTCTGGGGCCAACGTCCTGACTTTC,CASSALQGASGANVLTF
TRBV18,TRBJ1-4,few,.,TGTGCCAGCTCACCCCCCTTACAAGGTGCAACTAATGAAAAACTGTTTTTT,CASSPPLQGATNEKLFF
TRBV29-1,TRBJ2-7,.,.,TGCAGCGTAAGGAGGGGCTCGAACGAGCAGTACTTC,CSVRRGSNEQYF
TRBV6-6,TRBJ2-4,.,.,TGTGCCAGCAGTTACTCGACAGATGGGAACATTCAGTACTTC,CASSYSTDGNIQYF
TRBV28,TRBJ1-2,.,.,TGTGCCAGCAGTTTTCAGGGCTCATCTTATGGCTACACCTTC,CASSFQGSSYGYTF